This is a list of T cell receptor beta chains from one sample in a study of T cell repertoires in cytomegalovirus infection. From the reads, TCRdb called clonotypes with MiXCR, one entry per CDR3 protein. The data hold about 220,000 distinct CDR3 sequences, with less than 50% observed a single time. These TCRs' antigens remain unknown. The material was CD8+ T cells from cultured PBMCs, obtained from culture after CMV antigen stimulation. The receptors derive from a human donor in good health (CMV status not recorded). Some clones in this sample may be carry-over from other donors' samples. The CDR3 runs from the conserved cysteine through the conserved F or W. D genes are given only for firm matches. Size is omitted from some rows. Given values are once, few, many or a class for expanded clones.

CDR3	DNA	length	D	size	J	V
CASSQGPEGGRELFF	TGCGCCAGCAGCCAAGGTCCAGAGGGGGGCCGGGAGCTGTTTTTT	15	-	few	TRBJ2-2	TRBV4-1
CASSGGVEQFF	TGTGCCAGCAGTGGGGGAGTAGAGCAGTTCTTC	11	-	-	TRBJ2-1	TRBV12-3/TRBV12-4
CASSRFGLAEAYNEQFF	TGTGCCAGCAGTAGATTTGGACTAGCCGAGGCCTACAATGAGCAGTTCTTC	17	TRBD2	few	TRBJ2-1	TRBV11-2
CASSLSDGYNEQFF	TGTGCCAGCAGTTTATCGGACGGCTACAATGAGCAGTTCTTC	14	-	-	TRBJ2-1	TRBV27
CASSRGLALSYEQYF	TGTGCCAGCAGCCGAGGACTAGCCCTCTCCTACGAGCAGTACTTC	15	TRBD2	once	TRBJ2-7	TRBV11-2
CSVERGYGYTF	TGCAGCGTTGAGAGAGGCTATGGCTACACCTTC	11	-	-	TRBJ1-2	TRBV29-1
CSVQSVGGDEQYF	TGCAGCGTTCAGTCTGTTGGTGGGGACGAGCAGTACTTC	13	-	-	TRBJ2-7	TRBV29-1
CASSMGLDINEQFF	TGTGCCAGCAGTATGGGACTAGATATAAATGAGCAGTTCTTC	14	TRBD2	-	TRBJ2-1	TRBV27
CASSGGIIYNEQFF	TGTGCCAGCAGTGGGGGGATAATTTACAATGAGCAGTTCTTC	14	-	-	TRBJ2-1	TRBV6-1
CASSSSGVGVQPQHF	TGTGCCAGCAGTTCATCGGGGGTCGGTGTTCAGCCCCAGCATTTT	15	-	-	TRBJ1-5	TRBV27
CASCPGGRDTEAFF	TGTGCCAGCTGCCCGGGGGGCAGGGACACTGAAGCTTTCTTT	14	-	-	TRBJ1-1	TRBV6-6
CASSPERRDLLYEQYF	TGTGCCAGCTCACCAGAAAGGCGGGACCTTCTCTACGAGCAGTACTTC	16	-	few	TRBJ2-7	TRBV18
CASSLTTGNEQYF	TGTGCCAGCAGCTTGACGACAGGGAACGAGCAGTACTTC	13	TRBD1	-	TRBJ2-7	TRBV7-9
CASSPGGKVADTQYF	TGTGCCAGCAGCCCCGGGGGTAAAGTTGCAGATACGCAGTATTTT	15	-	few	TRBJ2-3	TRBV12-3/TRBV12-4
CASSVELAGDSEQYF	TGTGCCAGCAGCGTAGAACTAGCGGGAGATAGCGAGCAGTACTTC	15	TRBD2	-	TRBJ2-7	TRBV9
CASSSQTGGRGYTF	TGTGCCAGCAGCTCTCAAACAGGGGGCCGGGGCTACACCTTC	14	TRBD1	few	TRBJ1-2	TRBV7-6
CASMGLADLYSTDTQYF	TGTGCCAGCATGGGGCTAGCGGACCTCTATAGCACAGATACGCAGTATTTT	17	TRBD2	-	TRBJ2-3	TRBV28
CASSLALDGGKQYF	TGTGCCAGCAGCTTAGCGTTGGACGGAGGGAAGCAGTACTTC	14	-	-	TRBJ2-7	TRBV7-6
CASSSGLGHDGELFF	TGTGCCAGCAGTTCGGGACTAGGGCACGACGGGGAGCTGTTTTTT	15	TRBD2	-	TRBJ2-2	TRBV12-3/TRBV12-4
CASSPVGDTQYF	TGTGCCAGCAGTCCGGTTGGGGATACGCAGTATTTT	12	-	few	TRBJ2-3	TRBV12-3/TRBV12-4
CATSETGGPKGSYEQYF	TGTGCCACCAGTGAGACGGGTGGGCCAAAAGGCTCCTACGAGCAGTACTTC	17	-	-	TRBJ2-7	TRBV24-1
CASSHTITDTQYF	TGTGCCAGCAGCCACACGATCACAGATACGCAGTATTTT	13	-	-	TRBJ2-3	TRBV7-8
CASSLAVPGSYEQYF	TGTGCCAGCAGCTTGGCCGTCCCCGGATCCTACGAGCAGTACTTC	15	-	few	TRBJ2-7	TRBV5-5
CASSLERQTFYGYTF	TGTGCCAGCAGCTTAGAACGACAGACCTTCTATGGCTACACCTTC	15	-	many	TRBJ1-2	TRBV7-2
CASSEQGYFMGSTDTQYF	TGTGCCAGCAGTGAACAAGGGTACTTCATGGGCAGCACAGATACGCAGTATTTT	18	-	few	TRBJ2-3	TRBV6-1
CASSRVRGPSTDTQYF	TGTGCCAGCAGCCGGGTTAGGGGGCCTAGCACAGATACGCAGTATTTT	16	TRBD1	-	TRBJ2-3	TRBV28